Below, one T cell receptor (beta chain) is given with its context. The record originates from a study of blood T cell repertoires in COVID-19. For the study at large: Samples representing acute and convalescent COVID-19 were sourced from the United States, Italy and Spain.

Data came from immunoSEQ multiplex PCR; TCRdb stores just in-frame clones and leaves some out. The table shows 190,000 or so clones, with 80% to 90% occurring only once. Residents of about 25 US areas, aged about 18 to 89 years, made up the participants. Symptom resolution, clearance, or two negative PCRs marked donors in Cohort 3 as recovered. This clonotype was sampled from a man aged 25-45 years who had recovered from COVID-19. Sequenced material: PBMCs or T cells enriched from blood (not recorded which).

CDR3 DNA: TGTGCCAGTAGTGCCGACAAGTTCGATGGCTACACCTTC. Its translation is CASSADKFDGYTF. The chain recombines TRBV19 with TRBJ1-2; D is unresolved. CDR3 length equals 13 residues. V was pared by 5 bases and J by 6 bases, with 13 bases between. Germline V gives CDR1 LNHDA, CDR2 SQIVND (reference sequence).